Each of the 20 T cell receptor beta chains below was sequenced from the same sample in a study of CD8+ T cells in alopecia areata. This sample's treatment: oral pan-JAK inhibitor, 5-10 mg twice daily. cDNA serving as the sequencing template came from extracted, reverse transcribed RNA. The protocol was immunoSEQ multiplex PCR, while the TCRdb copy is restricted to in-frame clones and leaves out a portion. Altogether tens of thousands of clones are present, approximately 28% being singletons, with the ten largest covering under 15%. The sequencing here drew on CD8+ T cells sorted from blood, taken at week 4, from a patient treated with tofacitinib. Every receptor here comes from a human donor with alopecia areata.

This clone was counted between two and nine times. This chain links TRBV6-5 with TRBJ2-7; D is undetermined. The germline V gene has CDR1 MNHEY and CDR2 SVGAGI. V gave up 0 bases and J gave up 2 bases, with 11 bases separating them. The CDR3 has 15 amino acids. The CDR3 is CASSYSGGLAYEQYF. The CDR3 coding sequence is TGTGCCAGCAGTTACTCGGGCGGCTTGGCCTACGAGCAGTACTTC.

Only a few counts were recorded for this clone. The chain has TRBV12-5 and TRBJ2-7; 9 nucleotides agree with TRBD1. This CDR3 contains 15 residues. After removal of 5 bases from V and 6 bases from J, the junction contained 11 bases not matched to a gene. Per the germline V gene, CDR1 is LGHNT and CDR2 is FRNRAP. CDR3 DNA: TGTGCTAGTGGTCCTAAGGGGACAGGGTCGGTCGAGCAGTACTTC. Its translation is CASGPKGTGSVEQYF.

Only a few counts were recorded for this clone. This CDR3 is CASSELVKDTEAFF. The CDR3 DNA reads TGTGCCAGCAGTGAATTAGTGAAGGACACTGAAGCTTTCTTT. The rearrangement links TRBV25-1 to TRBJ1-1; D call uncertain. CDR1 and CDR2 (germline): MGHDK, SYGVNS. With 1 base removed from V and 3 bases from J, the gap between germline ends came to 9 bases. This CDR3 spans 14 amino acids.

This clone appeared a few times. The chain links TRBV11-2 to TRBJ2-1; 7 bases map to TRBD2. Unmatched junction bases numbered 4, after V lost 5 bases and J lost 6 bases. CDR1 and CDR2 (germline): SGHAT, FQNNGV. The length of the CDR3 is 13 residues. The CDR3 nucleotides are TGTGCCAGCAGCCCGGGACTACCCAATGAGCAGTTCTTC. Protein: CASSPGLPNEQFF. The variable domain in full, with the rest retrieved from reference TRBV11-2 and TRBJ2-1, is EAGVAQSPRYKIIEKRQSVAFWCNPISGHATLYWYQQILGQGPKLLIQFQNNGVVDDSQLPKDRFSAERLKGVDSTLKIQPAKLEDSAVYLCASSPGLPNEQFFGPGTRLTVL.

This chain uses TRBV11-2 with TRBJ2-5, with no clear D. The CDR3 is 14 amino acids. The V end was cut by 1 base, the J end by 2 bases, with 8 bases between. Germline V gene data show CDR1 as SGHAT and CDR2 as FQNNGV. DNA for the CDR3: TGTGCCAGCAGCTTAGGCCAGGTTCAAGAGACCCAGTACTTC. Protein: CASSLGQVQETQYF.

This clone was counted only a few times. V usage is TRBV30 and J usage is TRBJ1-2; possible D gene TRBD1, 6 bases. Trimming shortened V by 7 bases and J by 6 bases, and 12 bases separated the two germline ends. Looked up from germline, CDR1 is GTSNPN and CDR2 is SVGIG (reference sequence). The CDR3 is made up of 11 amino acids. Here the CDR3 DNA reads TGTGCCTCTTACAGGGTAGATGGCTACACCTTC. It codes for CASYRVDGYTF.

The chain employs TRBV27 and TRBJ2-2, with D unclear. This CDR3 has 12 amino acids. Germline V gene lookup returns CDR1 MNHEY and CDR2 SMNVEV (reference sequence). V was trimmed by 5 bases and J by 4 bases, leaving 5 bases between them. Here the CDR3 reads CASSPATGELFF. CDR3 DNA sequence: TGTGCCAGCAGTCCGGCCACCGGGGAGCTGTTTTTT.

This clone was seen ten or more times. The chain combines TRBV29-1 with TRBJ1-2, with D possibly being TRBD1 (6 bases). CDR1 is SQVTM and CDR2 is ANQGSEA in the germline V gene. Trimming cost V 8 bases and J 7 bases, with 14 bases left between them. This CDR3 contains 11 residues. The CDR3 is CSTLGQAGYTF. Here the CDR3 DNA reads TGCAGCACCTTGGGACAAGCTGGCTACACCTTC.

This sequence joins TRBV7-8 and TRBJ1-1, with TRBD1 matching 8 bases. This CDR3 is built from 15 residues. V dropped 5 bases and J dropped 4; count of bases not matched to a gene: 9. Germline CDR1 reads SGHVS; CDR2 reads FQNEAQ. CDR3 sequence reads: CASSKRSGGPTEAFF. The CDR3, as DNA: TGTGCCAGCAGCAAGAGGTCAGGGGGCCCCACTGAAGCTTTCTTT. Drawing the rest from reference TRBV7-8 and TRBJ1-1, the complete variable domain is GAGVSQSPRYKVAKRGQDVALRCDPISGHVSLFWYQQALGQGPEFLTYFQNEAQLDKSGLPSDRFFAERPEGSVSTLKIQRTQQEDSAVYLCASSKRSGGPTEAFFGQGTRLTVV.

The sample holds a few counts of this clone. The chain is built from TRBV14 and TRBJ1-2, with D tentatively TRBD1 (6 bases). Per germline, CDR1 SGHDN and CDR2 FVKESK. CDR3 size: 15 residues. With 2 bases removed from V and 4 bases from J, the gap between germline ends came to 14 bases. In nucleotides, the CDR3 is TGTGCCAGCAGCCAAAATGGAGGGGGATCCTATGGCTACACCTTC. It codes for CASSQNGGGSYGYTF.

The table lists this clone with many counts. For the CDR3, the DNA is TGTGCCAGCAGCTTAGGTTCACTAAATTCCAACTATGGCTACACCTTC. The encoded protein is CASSLGSLNSNYGYTF. This sequence joins TRBV13 and TRBJ1-2; D unclear. This CDR3 comprises 16 residues. V shed 0 bases and J shed 2 bases, with 13 bases lying between them. CDR1 PRHDT and CDR2 FYEKMQ come from the germline V gene (reference sequence).

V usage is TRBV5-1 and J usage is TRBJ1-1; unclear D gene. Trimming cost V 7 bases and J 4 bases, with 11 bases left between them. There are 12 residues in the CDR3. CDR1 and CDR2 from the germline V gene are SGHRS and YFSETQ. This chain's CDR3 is CASGYRPTEAFF. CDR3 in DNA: TGCGCCAGCGGATACAGACCCACTGAAGCTTTCTTT.

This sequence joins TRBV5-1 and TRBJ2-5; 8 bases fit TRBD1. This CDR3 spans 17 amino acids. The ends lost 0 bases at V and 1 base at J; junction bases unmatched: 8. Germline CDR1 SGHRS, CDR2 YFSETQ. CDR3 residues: CASSLVRDRSFQETQYF. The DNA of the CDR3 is TGCGCCAGCAGCTTGGTTCGGGACAGGAGTTTCCAAGAGACCCAGTACTTC.

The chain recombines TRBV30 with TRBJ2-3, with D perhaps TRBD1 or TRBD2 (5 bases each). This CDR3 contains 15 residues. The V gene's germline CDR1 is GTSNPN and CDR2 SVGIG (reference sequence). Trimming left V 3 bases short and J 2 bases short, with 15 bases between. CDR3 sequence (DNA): TGTGCCTGGAGATCCGGGACGGATCCCACAGATACGCAGTATTTT. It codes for CAWRSGTDPTDTQYF.

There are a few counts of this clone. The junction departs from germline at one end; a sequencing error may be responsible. The CDR3 protein is CSGGSYDYTF. The CDR3 region has the DNA TGCAGCGGCGGATCGTATGACTACACCTTC. The chain joins TRBV29-1 to TRBJ1-2; D not resolved. Germline CDR1 reads SQVTM; CDR2 reads ANQGSEA. The CDR3 loop spans 10 amino acids.

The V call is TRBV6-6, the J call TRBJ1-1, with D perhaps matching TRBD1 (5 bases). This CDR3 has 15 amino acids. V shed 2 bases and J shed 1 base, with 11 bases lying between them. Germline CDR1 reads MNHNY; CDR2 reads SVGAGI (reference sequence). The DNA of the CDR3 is TGTGCCAGCAGTTACAGGGGCCGTTCGAACACTGAAGCTTTCTTT. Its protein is CASSYRGRSNTEAFF.

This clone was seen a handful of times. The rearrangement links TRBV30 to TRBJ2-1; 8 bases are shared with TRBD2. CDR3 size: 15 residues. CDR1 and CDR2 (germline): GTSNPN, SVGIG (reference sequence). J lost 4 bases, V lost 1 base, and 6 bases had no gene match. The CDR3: CAWSEGLGVYNEQFF. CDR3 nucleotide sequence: TGTGCCTGGAGTGAGGGACTAGGGGTGTACAATGAGCAGTTCTTC. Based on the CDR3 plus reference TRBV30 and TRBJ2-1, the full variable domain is SQTIHQWPATLVQPVGSPLSLECTVEGTSNPNLYWYRQAAGRGLQLLFYSVGIGQISSEVPQNLSASRPQDRQFILSSKKLLLSDSGFYLCAWSEGLGVYNEQFFGPGTRLTVL.

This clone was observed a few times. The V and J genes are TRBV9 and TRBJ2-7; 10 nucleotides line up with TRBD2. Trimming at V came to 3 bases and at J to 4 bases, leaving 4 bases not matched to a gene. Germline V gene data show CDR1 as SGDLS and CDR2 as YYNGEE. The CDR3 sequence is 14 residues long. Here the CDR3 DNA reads TGTGCCAGCAGCGCCGGGACTAGCGTATACGAGCAGTACTTC. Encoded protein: CASSAGTSVYEQYF.

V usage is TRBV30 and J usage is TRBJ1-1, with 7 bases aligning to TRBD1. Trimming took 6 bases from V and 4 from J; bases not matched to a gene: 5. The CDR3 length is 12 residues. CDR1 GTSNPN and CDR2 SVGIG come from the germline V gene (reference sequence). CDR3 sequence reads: CACRGPSTEAFF. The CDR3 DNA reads TGTGCCTGTAGGGGGCCCAGCACTGAAGCTTTCTTT.

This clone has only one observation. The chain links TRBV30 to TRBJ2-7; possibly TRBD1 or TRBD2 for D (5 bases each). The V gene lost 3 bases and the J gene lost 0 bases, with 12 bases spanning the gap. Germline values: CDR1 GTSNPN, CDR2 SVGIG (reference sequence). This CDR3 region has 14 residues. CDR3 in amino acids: CAWRGVESSYEQYF. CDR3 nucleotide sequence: TGTGCCTGGAGGGGGGTCGAGAGCTCCTACGAGCAGTACTTC. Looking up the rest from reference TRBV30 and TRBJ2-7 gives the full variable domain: SQTIHQWPATLVQPVGSPLSLECTVEGTSNPNLYWYRQAAGRGLQLLFYSVGIGQISSEVPQNLSASRPQDRQFILSSKKLLLSDSGFYLCAWRGVESSYEQYFGPGTRLTVT.